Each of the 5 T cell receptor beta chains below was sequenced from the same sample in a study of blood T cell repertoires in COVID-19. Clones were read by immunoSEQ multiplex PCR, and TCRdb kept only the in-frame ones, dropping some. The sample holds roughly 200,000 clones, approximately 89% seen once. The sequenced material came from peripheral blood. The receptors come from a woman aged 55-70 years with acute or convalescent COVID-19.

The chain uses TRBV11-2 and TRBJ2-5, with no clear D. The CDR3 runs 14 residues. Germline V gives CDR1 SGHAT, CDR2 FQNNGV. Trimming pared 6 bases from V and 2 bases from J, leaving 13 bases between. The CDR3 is CASSSMAAQETQYF. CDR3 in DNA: TGTGCCAGCAGTTCCATGGCGGCTCAAGAGACCCAGTACTTC.

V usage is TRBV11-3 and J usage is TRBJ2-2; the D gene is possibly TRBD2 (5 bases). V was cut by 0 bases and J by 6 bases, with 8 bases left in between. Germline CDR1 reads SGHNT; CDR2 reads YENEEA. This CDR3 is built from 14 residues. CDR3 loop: CASSLDSSPGELFF. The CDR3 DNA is TGTGCCAGCAGCTTAGATTCTAGCCCCGGGGAGCTGTTTTTT.

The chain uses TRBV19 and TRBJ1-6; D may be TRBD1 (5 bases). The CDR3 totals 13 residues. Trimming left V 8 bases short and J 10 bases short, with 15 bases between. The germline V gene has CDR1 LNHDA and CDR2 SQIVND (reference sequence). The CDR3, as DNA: TGTGCCAGTCATCAGGGAAGGGGCTCACCCCTCCACTTT. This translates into CASHQGRGSPLHF. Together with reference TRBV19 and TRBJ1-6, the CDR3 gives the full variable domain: DGGITQSPKYLFRKEGQNVTLSCEQNLNHDAMYWYRQDPGQGLRLIYYSQIVNDFQKGDIAEGYSVSREKKESFPLTVTSAQKNPTAFYLCASHQGRGSPLHFGNGTRLTVT.

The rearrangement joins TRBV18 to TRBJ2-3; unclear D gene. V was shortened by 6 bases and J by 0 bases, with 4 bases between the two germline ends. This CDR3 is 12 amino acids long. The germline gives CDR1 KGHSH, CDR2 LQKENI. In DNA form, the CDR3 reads TGTGCCAGCTCTCTTAGCACAGATACGCAGTATTTT. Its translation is CASSLSTDTQYF. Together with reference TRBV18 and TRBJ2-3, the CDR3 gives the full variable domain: NAGVMQNPRHLVRRRGQEARLRCSPMKGHSHVYWYRQLPEEGLKFMVYLQKENIIDESGMPKERFSAEFPKEGPSILRIQQVVRGDSAAYFCASSLSTDTQYFGPGTRLTVL.

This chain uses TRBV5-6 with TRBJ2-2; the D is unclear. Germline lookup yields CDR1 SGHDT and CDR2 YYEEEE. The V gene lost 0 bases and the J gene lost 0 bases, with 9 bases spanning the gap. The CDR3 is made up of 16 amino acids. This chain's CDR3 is CASSLGLNTNTGELFF. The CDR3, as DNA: TGTGCCAGCAGCTTGGGACTCAACACGAACACCGGGGAGCTGTTTTTT.